This is a list of T cell receptor beta chains from one sample in a study of cytomegalovirus exposure and HLA in healthy donors. Using immunoSEQ multiplex PCR, the repertoire was profiled, and TCRdb retains in-frame clones only, with some absent. The sample contains 90,000 to 130,000 clones, 70% of which appear only once. The material sequenced was PBMCs. These receptors were taken from a man younger than 40 in good health and CMV-seropositive. The CDR3 runs from the conserved cysteine through the conserved F or W. A D gene is named only where the DNA matches it firmly. Expanded clones get a size class; other rows say once, few or many, or leave the size out.

D gene | clone size | J gene | V gene | CDR3 DNA | CDR3 protein
- | once | TRBJ1-4 | TRBV5-6 | TGTGCCAGCAGCTTGTGGTCGGGGGGAACTAATGAAAAACTGTTTTTT | CASSLWSGGTNEKLFF
TRBD1 | - | TRBJ1-1 | TRBV11-3 | TGTGCCAGCAGCTTAATCCGGGACAGGGGAAACACTGAAGCTTTCTTT | CASSLIRDRGNTEAFF
- | - | TRBJ1-5 | TRBV2 | TGTGCCAGCAGTGATTCCGTAAAGCCCCAGCATTTT | CASSDSVKPQHF
TRBD1 | once | TRBJ1-5 | TRBV4-1 | TGCGCCAGCAGCCAAGACGGTGCGGGAGGGAGACAGGGCGGGAGGACCCAGCATTTT | CASSQDGAGGRQGGRTQHF
TRBD1 | - | TRBJ1-6 | TRBV5-8 | TGTGCCAGCAGCACGGGACAGGGGGTGCCCCTCCTTAATTCACCCCTCCACTTT | CASSTGQGVPLLNSPLHF
TRBD1 | - | TRBJ2-1 | TRBV27 | TGTGCCAGCAGTTTTCACAGGGGTTCCTACAATGAGCAGTTCTTC | CASSFHRGSYNEQFF
TRBD1 | - | TRBJ1-2 | TRBV5-5 | TGTGCCAGCAGCTCAAGCGGATACAGGGGGTTAAGCTATGGCTACACCTTC | CASSSSGYRGLSYGYTF
TRBD2 | - | TRBJ2-1 | TRBV11-2 | TGTGCCAGCAGCTTAACGATAGCGGGAGGGGATGAGCAGTTCTTC | CASSLTIAGGDEQFF
TRBD2 | - | TRBJ2-5 | TRBV9 | TGTGCCAGCCCGCGGGGGGGGGACAGCGCCTTAGAGACCCAGTACTTC | CASPRGGDSALETQYF
TRBD1 | - | TRBJ1-1 | TRBV18 | TGTGCCAGCTCACTAACAGGGGAGAGGACTGAGGCTTTCTTT | CASSLTGERTEAFF
TRBD2 | - | TRBJ2-7 | TRBV11-3 | TGTGCCAGCAGCAGCGGGGGCTACGAGCAGTACTTC | CASSSGGYEQYF
- | - | TRBJ1-6 | TRBV27 | TGTGCCAGCAACCTAGACGGGAGCTCCTATAATTCACCCCTCCACTTT | CASNLDGSSYNSPLHF
- | - | TRBJ1-2 | TRBV11-2 | TGTGCCAGCAGCCCCGACATGAACTCTGGCTACACCTTC | CASSPDMNSGYTF
- | few | TRBJ1-1 | TRBV27 | TGTGCCAGCGGTCCGGGGGGGGCGAACACTGAAGCTTTCTTT | CASGPGGANTEAFF
TRBD2 | - | TRBJ2-3 | TRBV9 | TGTGCCAGCAGCGTAGGGTCGGGAGGAGCGGGTTATGGGGATACGCAGTATTTT | CASSVGSGGAGYGDTQYF
- | - | TRBJ2-2 | TRBV7-3 | TGTGCCAGCAGCTTTACTCGACAGGCCACCGGGGAGCTGTTTTTT | CASSFTRQATGELFF
- | - | TRBJ1-1 | TRBV7-2 | TGTGCCAGCAGCTTACCTACGGGGGAGGAGTCCTGGATAACTGAAGCTTTCTTT | CASSLPTGEESWITEAFF
TRBD2 | - | TRBJ2-1 | TRBV7-6 | TGTGCCAGCAGCTTAGATCCTAGCGGGTACAATGAGCAGTTCTTC | CASSLDPSGYNEQFF
- | - | TRBJ2-3 | TRBV7-2 | TGTGCCAGCAGCTTACTCGGGGGTATAGATACGCAGTATTTT | CASSLLGGIDTQYF
- | - | TRBJ1-3 | TRBV19 | TGTGCCAGTAGCGCGGGAGGGGCCGGAAACACCATATATTTT | CASSAGGAGNTIYF
- | - | TRBJ1-1 | TRBV5-4 | TGTGCCAGCAGCTTCAGGAGGGATCAGAACACTGAAGCTTTCTTT | CASSFRRDQNTEAFF
- | few | TRBJ2-1 | TRBV27 | TGTGCCAGCAGTTTAGCGACTAGTCAACATGAGCAGTTCTTC | CASSLATSQHEQFF
- | few | TRBJ1-4 | TRBV11-2 | TGTGCCAGCATCCAACTGGGGGCAGCTAATGAAAAACTGTTTTTT | CASIQLGAANEKLFF
- | few | TRBJ1-5 | TRBV19 | TGTGCCAGTAAAGACACGTATAGCAATCAGCCCCAGCATTTT | CASKDTYSNQPQHF
TRBD1 | - | TRBJ1-2 | TRBV29-1 | TGCAGCGTTAGGGGGGACCCTACAGGGGACCTGGGCTATGGCTACACCTTC | CSVRGDPTGDLGYGYTF
TRBD1 | few | TRBJ2-3 | TRBV5-1 | TGCGCCAGCAGCCTGTCGGTCAGGGGGACAGATACGCAGTATTTT | CASSLSVRGTDTQYF